Each of the 16 T cell receptor beta chains below was sequenced from the same sample in a study of neoadjuvant anti-PD-1 for oral cavity cancer (dated by TCRdb to about 2021). According to the study, the label for this sample's time point signals: after neoadjuvant nivolumab, at surgical resection. The method was the immunoSEQ multiplex PCR assay. TCRdb holds this immuneACCESS table with in-frame rearrangements only. Some clones are missing; in checked studies, unresolved V genes explain under half, and the rest has no known cause. For this sample there are approximately 42,000 clones; about three quarters appear just once. The ten largest clones take up roughly 4.9% of the sample. The sample here was PBMCs, taken after nivolumab (anti-PD-1) treatment. All receptors derive from a person between 40 and 85 years old with oral cavity squamous cell carcinoma.

The gene calls are TRBV29-1 and TRBJ2-7; 8 bases are a match to TRBD2. This CDR3 spans 14 amino acids. Germline V lookup: CDR1 SQVTM, CDR2 ANQGSEA. The trim removed 6 bases at V and 0 bases at J, leaving 7 bases unmatched. For the CDR3, the DNA is TGCAGCGTATGGACTAGCTCAGACTCCTACGAGCAGTACTTC. This codes for CSVWTSSDSYEQYF.

V usage is TRBV29-1 and J usage is TRBJ2-1; perhaps TRBD1 as D (5 bases). The CDR3 runs 12 residues. Germline CDR1 SQVTM, CDR2 ANQGSEA. The ends were cut back, 4 bases at V and 6 bases at J, with 10 bases in the middle. The CDR3 bases are TGCAGCGTTGCAAGGGGAAGCAATGAGCAGTTCTTC. Translated, it gives CSVARGSNEQFF.

The rearrangement links TRBV18 to TRBJ2-5; D is unclear. The CDR3 is 12 amino acids. V dropped 1 base and J dropped 4 bases, with 4 bases sitting between them. CDR1 is KGHSH and CDR2 is LQKENI in the germline V gene. The CDR3 nucleotides are TGTGCCAGCTCACCACTCTCAGAGACCCAGTACTTC. Protein sequence: CASSPLSETQYF.

This clone was recorded only once. Mismatch with germline at one junction end may stem from a read error. The V and J genes are TRBV10-3 and TRBJ1-4; 10 bases agree with TRBD1. This CDR3 is 14 amino acids long. Germline CDR1 reads ENHRY; CDR2 reads SYGVKD. CDR3 residues: CAIRDRGPNEKLFF. DNA for the CDR3: TGTGCCATCCGTGACAGGGGGCCTAATGAAAAACTGTTTTTT.

The chain combines TRBV5-5 with TRBJ1-1; D is unresolved. V gave up 4 bases and J gave up 0 bases, with 13 bases separating them. This CDR3 is built from 15 residues. Germline CDR1 and CDR2: SGHKS and YYEKEE (reference sequence). The CDR3 region has the DNA TGTGCCAGCAGCCTCCTTGAGGCACTGAACACTGAAGCTTTCTTT. Its protein is CASSLLEALNTEAFF. Full variable domain (remainder filled in from reference TRBV5-5 and TRBJ1-1): DAGVTQSPTHLIKTRGQQVTLRCSPISGHKSVSWYQQVLGQGPQFIFQYYEKEERGRGNFPDRFSARQFPNYSSELNVNALLLGDSALYLCASSLLEALNTEAFFGQGTRLTVV.

V gene TRBV6-1 combines with J gene TRBJ1-1; D uncertain. The germline V gene has CDR1 MNHNS and CDR2 SASEGT. This CDR3 contains 14 residues. Trimming cost V 4 bases and J 1 base, with 10 bases left between them. CDR3 residues: CASSVTGSNTEAFF. The CDR3 DNA sequence: TGTGCCAGCAGTGTAACCGGGTCGAACACTGAAGCTTTCTTT.

The chain combines TRBV5-1 with TRBJ1-3, with unresolved D. Trimming left V 2 bases short and J 4 bases short, with 16 bases between. The CDR3 totals 16 residues. Germline loops: CDR1 SGHRS, CDR2 YFSETQ. The CDR3 DNA reads as TGCGCCAGCAGCTTAAGGGAGGGAAGTAGCGGAAACACCATATATTTT. Its protein product is CASSLREGSSGNTIYF.

The chain has TRBV19 and TRBJ2-3; 9 bases align to TRBD2. The CDR3 is 15 amino acids. Germline V CDR1 and CDR2: LNHDA, SQIVND (reference sequence). The trim removed 6 bases at V and 5 bases at J, leaving 9 bases unmatched. As DNA, the CDR3 is TGTGCCAGTAGGGATAAGACTAGCGGAGGAGATACGCAGTATTTT. Its translation is CASRDKTSGGDTQYF.

The chain combines TRBV6-5 with TRBJ1-1, with TRBD1 as a possible D gene (5 bases). The CDR3 has 13 residues. Looked up from germline, CDR1 is MNHEY and CDR2 is SVGAGI. With 0 bases removed from V and 9 bases from J, the gap between germline ends came to 11 bases. CDR3 nucleotide sequence: TGTGCCAGCAGTTACTCGACAGATCCGAAAGCTTTCTTT. Protein sequence: CASSYSTDPKAFF.

The chain joins TRBV4-1 to TRBJ2-1; 12 bases are shared with TRBD2. The CDR3 runs 19 residues. The J segment lost 4 bases and the V segment lost 4 bases, leaving 14 bases of the junction unmatched. The germline V gene has CDR1 MGHRA and CDR2 YSYEKL. CDR3 bases: TGCGCCAGCAGCCCGAGGCGGCTAGCGGGAGGGCCTAGGTACAATGAGCAGTTCTTC. It translates to CASSPRRLAGGPRYNEQFF.

This clone was counted between two and nine times. This chain joins TRBV29-1 and TRBJ2-7, with TRBD1 matching over 7 bases. The CDR3 consists of 12 residues. Trimming at V came to 7 bases and at J to 2 bases, leaving 5 bases not matched to a gene. Germline assignment: CDR1 SQVTM and CDR2 ANQGSEA. As DNA, the CDR3 is TGCAGCGCCCTGACAGGGCCCTACGAGCAGTACTTC. Translating gives CSALTGPYEQYF.

This sequence joins TRBV19 and TRBJ2-1, with 8 bases aligning to TRBD2. The trim removed 3 bases at V and 1 base at J, leaving 2 bases unmatched. This CDR3 comprises 15 residues. The germline V gene has CDR1 LNHDA and CDR2 SQIVND (reference sequence). The chain's CDR3 is CASSISGISYNEQFF. For the CDR3, the DNA is TGTGCCAGTAGTATTAGCGGGATTTCCTACAATGAGCAGTTCTTC.

V is TRBV29-1 and J is TRBJ1-1; TRBD1 matches at 8 bases. The germline gives CDR1 SQVTM, CDR2 ANQGSEA. V lost 7 bases and J lost 1; bases outside the gene matches: 11. The length of the CDR3 is 15 residues. This CDR3 is CSGRRQGIRNTEAFF. CDR3 DNA sequence: TGCAGCGGCCGTAGACAGGGGATTAGGAACACTGAAGCTTTCTTT.

The genes are TRBV19 and TRBJ2-4; D unclear. V was clipped by 4 bases and J by 8 bases, with 12 bases between them. Germline V gene data show CDR1 as LNHDA and CDR2 as SQIVND (reference sequence). The CDR3 covers 13 residues. CDR3: CASSRSRSDIQYF. In DNA, the CDR3 is TGTGCCAGTAGTAGGTCCAGATCGGACATTCAGTACTTC.

This clone was detected only once. V and J are TRBV4-2 and TRBJ2-2; D is ambiguous. With 8 bases removed from V and 4 bases from J, the gap between germline ends came to 20 bases. This CDR3 is built from 16 residues. Per the germline V gene, CDR1 is LGHNA and CDR2 is YNFKEQ. CDR3 nucleotide sequence: TGTGCCAGCTCCCTCAATCCCGGGCTTTCCACCGGGGAGCTGTTTTTT. Amino acid sequence: CASSLNPGLSTGELFF.

This sequence joins TRBV19 and TRBJ2-2; D is undetermined. The length of the CDR3 is 14 residues. V lost 3 bases to trimming and J lost 2 bases, with 7 bases between them. The germline V gene has CDR1 LNHDA and CDR2 SQIVND (reference sequence). The CDR3 loop is CASSIAQNTGELFF. CDR3 DNA: TGTGCCAGTAGTATTGCGCAAAACACCGGGGAGCTGTTTTTT.